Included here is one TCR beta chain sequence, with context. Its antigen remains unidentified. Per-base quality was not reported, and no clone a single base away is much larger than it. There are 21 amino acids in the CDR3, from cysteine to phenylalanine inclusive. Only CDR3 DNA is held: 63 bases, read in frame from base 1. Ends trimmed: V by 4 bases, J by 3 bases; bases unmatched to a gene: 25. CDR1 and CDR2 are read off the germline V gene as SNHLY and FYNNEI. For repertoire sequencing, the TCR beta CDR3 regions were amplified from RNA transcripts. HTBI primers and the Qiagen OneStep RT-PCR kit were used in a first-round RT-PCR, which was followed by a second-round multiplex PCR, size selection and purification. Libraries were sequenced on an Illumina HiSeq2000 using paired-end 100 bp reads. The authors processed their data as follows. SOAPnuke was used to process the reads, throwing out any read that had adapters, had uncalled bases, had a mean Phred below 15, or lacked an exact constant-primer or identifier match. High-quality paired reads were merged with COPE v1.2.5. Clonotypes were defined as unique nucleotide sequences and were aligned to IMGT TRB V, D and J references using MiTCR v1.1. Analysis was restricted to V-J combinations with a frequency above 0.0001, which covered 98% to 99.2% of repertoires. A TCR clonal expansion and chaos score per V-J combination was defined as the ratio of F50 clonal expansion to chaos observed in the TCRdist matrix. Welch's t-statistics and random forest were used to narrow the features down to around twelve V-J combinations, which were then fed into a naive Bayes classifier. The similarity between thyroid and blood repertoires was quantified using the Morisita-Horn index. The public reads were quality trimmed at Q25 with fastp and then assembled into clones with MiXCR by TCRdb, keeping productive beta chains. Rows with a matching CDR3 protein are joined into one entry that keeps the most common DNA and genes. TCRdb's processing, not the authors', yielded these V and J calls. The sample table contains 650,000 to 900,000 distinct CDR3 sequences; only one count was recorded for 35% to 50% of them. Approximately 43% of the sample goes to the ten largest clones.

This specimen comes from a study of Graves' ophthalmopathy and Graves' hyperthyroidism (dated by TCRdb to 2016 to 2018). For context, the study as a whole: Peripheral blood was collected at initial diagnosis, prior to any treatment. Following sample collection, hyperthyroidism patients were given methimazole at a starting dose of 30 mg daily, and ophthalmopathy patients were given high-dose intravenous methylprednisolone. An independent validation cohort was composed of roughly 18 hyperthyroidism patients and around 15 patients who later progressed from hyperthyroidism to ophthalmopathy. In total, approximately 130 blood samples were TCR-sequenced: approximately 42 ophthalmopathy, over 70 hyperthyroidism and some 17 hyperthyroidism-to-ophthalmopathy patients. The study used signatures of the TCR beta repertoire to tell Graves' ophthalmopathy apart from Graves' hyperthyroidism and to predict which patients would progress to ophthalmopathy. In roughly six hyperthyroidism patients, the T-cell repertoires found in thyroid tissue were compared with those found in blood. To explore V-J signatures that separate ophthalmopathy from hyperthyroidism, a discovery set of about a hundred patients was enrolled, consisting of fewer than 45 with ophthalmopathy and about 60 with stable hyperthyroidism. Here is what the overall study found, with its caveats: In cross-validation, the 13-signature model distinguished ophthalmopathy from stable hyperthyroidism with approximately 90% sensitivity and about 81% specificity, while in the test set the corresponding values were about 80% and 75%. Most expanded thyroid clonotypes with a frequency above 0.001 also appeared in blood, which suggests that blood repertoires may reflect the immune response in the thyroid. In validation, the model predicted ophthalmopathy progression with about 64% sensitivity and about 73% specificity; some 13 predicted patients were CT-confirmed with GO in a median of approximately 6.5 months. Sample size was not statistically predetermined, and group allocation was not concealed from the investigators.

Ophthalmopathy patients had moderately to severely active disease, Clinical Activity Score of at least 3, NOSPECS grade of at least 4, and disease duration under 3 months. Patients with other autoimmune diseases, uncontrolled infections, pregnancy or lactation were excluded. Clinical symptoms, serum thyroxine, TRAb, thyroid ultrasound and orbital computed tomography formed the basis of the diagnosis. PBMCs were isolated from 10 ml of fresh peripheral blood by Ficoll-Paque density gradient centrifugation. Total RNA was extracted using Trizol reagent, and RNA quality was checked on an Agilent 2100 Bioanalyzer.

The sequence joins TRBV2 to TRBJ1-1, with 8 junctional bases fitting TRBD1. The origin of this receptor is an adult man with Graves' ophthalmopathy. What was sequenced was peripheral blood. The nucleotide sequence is TGTGCCAGCAGTGGGGTCGCCGGGATTAAGACAGGGGTAGGTGGGGACACTGAAGCTTTCTTT. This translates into CASSGVAGIKTGVGGDTEAFF.